The 27 T cell receptor beta chains in this list originate from one sample, sequenced in a study of blood T cell repertoires in COVID-19. The protocol was immunoSEQ multiplex PCR, while the TCRdb copy is restricted to in-frame clones and leaves out a portion. Of about 350,000 clones in the sample, approximately 84% were seen once. Sequencing input: PBMCs or T cells enriched from blood (not recorded which). The source is a woman in her twenties or thirties who had recovered from COVID-19.

As concerns this clone: Different DNA sequences within this sample yield the same CDR3. This chain links TRBV2 with TRBJ2-3; 11 positions agree with TRBD2. CDR1 is SNHLY and CDR2 is FYNNEI in the germline V gene. The CDR3 totals 15 residues. V dropped 4 bases and J dropped 0; count of bases not matched to a gene: 0. Here the CDR3 DNA reads TGTGCCAGCAGTGGGACTAGCGGGAGCACAGATACGCAGTATTTT. Its translation is CASSGTSGSTDTQYF.

J is TRBJ1-1 and V is TRBV21-1; TRBD1 reflects the table's D call only, with no check against the DNA. TRBV21-1 is a pseudogene segment. The CDR3 consists of 11 residues. The CDR3 DNA sequence: TGTGCCAGCAGCATTACAGGGGACGCTTTCTTT. Translated, it gives CASSITGDAFF.

The chain employs TRBV3-1 (or the pseudogene TRBV3-2) and TRBJ1-3; a possible D gene is TRBD1 (5 bases). Trimming shortened V by 0 bases and J by 4 bases, and 28 bases separated the two germline ends. In germline, CDR1 is LGHDT, CDR2 YNNKEL (reference sequence). CDR3 size: 21 residues. CDR3 loop: CASSQDKEGATFDGEGNTIYF. CDR3 nucleotide sequence: TGTGCCAGCAGCCAAGATAAGGAAGGGGCGACCTTCGACGGAGAAGGAAACACCATATATTTT.

The genes are TRBV24-1 and TRBJ2-1; TRBD2 matches 11 bases. From germline, CDR1 is KGHDR and CDR2 SFDVKD. The CDR3 sequence is 17 residues long. V shed 3 bases and J 4 bases; nucleotides not matched to a gene: 7. CDR3 protein: CATSDRGLAGGYNEQFF. CDR3 nucleotide sequence: TGTGCCACCAGTGATAGAGGCCTAGCGGGGGGTTACAATGAGCAGTTCTTC.

The rearrangement uses TRBV19 and TRBJ2-3; TRBD2 matches 7 bases. Trimming cost V 10 bases and J 9 bases; bases outside gene matches: 16. This CDR3 contains 14 residues. Germline values: CDR1 LNHDA, CDR2 SQIVND (reference sequence). The CDR3 DNA is TGTGCCACATCCTCCGGGGGGAGGTTGGGGACGCAGTATTTT. It codes for CATSSGGRLGTQYF.

The rearrangement uses TRBV2 and TRBJ2-3; TRBD1 matches 11 bases. The V gene end was trimmed by 6 bases and the J gene end by 7 bases; junction bases not matched to a gene: 3. Germline values: CDR1 SNHLY, CDR2 FYNNEI. This CDR3 is built from 13 residues. The CDR3 region has the DNA TGTGCCAGCAGCGGACAGGGGGCAAATACGCAGTATTTT. This sequence encodes CASSGQGANTQYF.

The genes are TRBV15 and TRBJ2-1; the match to TRBD1 covers 7 bases. Per the germline V gene, CDR1 is LNHNV and CDR2 is YYDKDF (reference sequence). The CDR3 is 13 residues long. J lost 10 bases, V lost 5 bases, and 8 bases had no gene match. The DNA of the CDR3 is TGTGCCACCAGCGGTGGGGACAGCCACGAGCAGTTCTTC. The encoded protein is CATSGGDSHEQFF.

This clone was counted a few times. This chain joins TRBV10-2 and TRBJ1-5; tentative D call: TRBD1 (5 bases). Germline CDR1 reads WSHSY; CDR2 reads SAAADI. V was pared by 4 bases and J by 7 bases, with 14 bases between. The CDR3 is made up of 14 amino acids. The CDR3 spells CASSVGAGRQPQHF. The CDR3 DNA follows: TGCGCCAGCAGTGTTGGGGCCGGAAGGCAGCCCCAGCATTTT.

The chain has TRBV7-2 and TRBJ2-7; 8 nucleotides align to TRBD1. The CDR3 loop spans 14 amino acids. Trimming removed 5 bases from V and 2 bases from J; junction bases left unmatched: 5. Germline values: CDR1 SGHTA, CDR2 FQGNSA. The CDR3 sequence is CASSPQGGPYEQYF. The CDR3 DNA follows: TGTGCCAGCAGCCCACAGGGGGGTCCCTACGAGCAGTACTTC. Full variable domain (missing parts from reference TRBV7-2 and TRBJ2-7): GAGVSQSPSNKVTEKGKDVELRCDPISGHTALYWYRQSLGQGLEFLIYFQGNSAPDKSGLPSDRFSAERTGGSVSTLTIQRTQQEDSAVYLCASSPQGGPYEQYFGPGTRLTVT.

The chain joins TRBV3-1 (or the pseudogene TRBV3-2) to TRBJ2-5; TRBD2 matches 12 bases. V lost 2 bases to trimming and J lost 5 bases; unmatched junction nucleotides: 3. The CDR3 totals 15 residues. CDR1 and CDR2 (germline): LGHDT, YNNKEL (reference sequence). DNA for the CDR3: TGTGCCAGCAGCCAACGGACTAGCGGGGTGGAGACCCAGTACTTC. Its protein product is CASSQRTSGVETQYF.

V is TRBV6-1 and J is TRBJ1-6; perhaps TRBD1 as D (5 bases). The V gene's germline CDR1 is MNHNS and CDR2 SASEGT. There are 13 residues in the CDR3. V shed 2 bases and J shed 11 bases, with 10 bases lying between them. CDR3 in DNA: TGTGCCAGCAGTGAACAGGGAAGGACACCCCTCCACTTT. Translation: CASSEQGRTPLHF.

The V and J genes are TRBV4-1 and TRBJ2-2; D might be TRBD2 (6 bases). This CDR3 has 15 residues. Germline CDR1 is MGHRA and CDR2 is YSYEKL. Trimming cost V 4 bases and J 1 base, with 10 bases left between them. The CDR3 region is CASSLDGGNTGELFF. CDR3 DNA sequence: TGCGCCAGCAGCCTCGACGGGGGGAACACCGGGGAGCTGTTTTTT.

The V call is TRBV19, the J call TRBJ2-1; D may be TRBD2 (6 bases). This CDR3 spans 12 amino acids. Germline V CDR1 and CDR2: LNHDA, SQIVND (reference sequence). V was trimmed by 5 bases and J by 7 bases, leaving 9 bases between them. In DNA, the CDR3 is TGTGCCAGTAGTGCGGGGAGGAATGAGCAGTTCTTC. Protein: CASSAGRNEQFF.

This chain links TRBV28 with TRBJ2-1; the match to TRBD2 covers 8 bases. J gave up 3 bases and V 2 bases, and 12 bases lay outside the gene matches. CDR1 MDHEN and CDR2 SYDVKM come from the germline V gene. This CDR3 contains 18 residues. The CDR3 coding sequence is TGTGCCAGCAGTTTAGGGGCGGGAGGCCTCCAAATCTACAATGAGCAGTTCTTC. Amino acids: CASSLGAGGLQIYNEQFF.

The rearrangement links TRBV5-1 to TRBJ2-3; 11 bases match TRBD2. CDR1 SGHRS and CDR2 YFSETQ come from the germline V gene. Losses at the gene ends were 6 bases for V and 3 bases for J; bases not matched to a gene: 6. CDR3 length: 15 residues. The CDR3: CASTQTSGVTDTQYF. The CDR3 DNA reads as TGCGCCAGCACCCAGACTAGCGGGGTAACAGATACGCAGTATTTT. The complete variable domain, with remaining parts taken from reference TRBV5-1 and TRBJ2-3, reads KAGVTQTPRYLIKTRGQQVTLSCSPISGHRSVSWYQQTPGQGLQFLFEYFSETQRNKGNFPGRFSGRQFSNSRSEMNVSTLELGDSALYLCASTQTSGVTDTQYFGPGTRLTVL.

The CDR3 DNA follows: TGTGCCAGCAGTTTCACGGGTTCCTACTATGGCTACACCTTC. Protein: CASSFTGSYYGYTF. V gene TRBV27 combines with J gene TRBJ1-2, with D unclear. The V end was cut by 3 bases, the J end by 3 bases, with 11 bases between. In germline, CDR1 is MNHEY, CDR2 SMNVEV (reference sequence). The CDR3 totals 14 residues.

The V call is TRBV6-5, the J call TRBJ1-2; 8 bases match TRBD1. The CDR3 covers 16 residues. The J segment lost 4 bases and the V segment lost 1 base, leaving 8 bases of the junction unmatched. CDR1 is MNHEY, CDR2 SVGAGI, per germline. The CDR3: CASSYFSGGTGYGYTF. The DNA for the CDR3 is TGTGCCAGCAGTTACTTTTCCGGCGGGACAGGCTATGGCTACACCTTC.

The CDR3 loop is CASSPLAGGKIGNTGELFF. The CDR3 DNA reads as TGTGCCAGCTCACCGTTAGCAGGGGGCAAGATTGGGAACACCGGGGAGCTGTTTTTT. This chain joins TRBV18 and TRBJ2-2; 8 bases align to TRBD1. With V trimmed by 3 bases and J by 1 base, 13 bases remained unmatched. The CDR3 contains 19 residues. CDR1 KGHSH and CDR2 LQKENI come from the germline V gene.

The chain is built from TRBV18 and TRBJ1-1, with D possibly being TRBD1 (5 bases). The CDR3 is 13 amino acids. V lost 3 bases and J 6 bases, leaving 11 bases between the germline ends. Germline CDR1 KGHSH, CDR2 LQKENI. The CDR3 region is CASSPVRTPEAFF. The DNA of the CDR3 is TGTGCCAGCTCACCGGTCCGGACACCTGAAGCTTTCTTT.

This sequence joins TRBV10-2 and TRBJ2-7; D is perhaps TRBD2 (6 bases). The CDR3 consists of 15 residues. V was shortened by 2 bases and J by 7 bases, with 18 bases between the two germline ends. The germline V gene has CDR1 WSHSY and CDR2 SAAADI. CDR3 DNA sequence: TGCGCCAGCAGTGAGCCGGGGGTAGGTTCACGAGAGCAGTACTTC. Translation: CASSEPGVGSREQYF.

The chain links TRBV7-9 to TRBJ2-7; 9 positions agree with TRBD1. Losses at the gene ends were 2 bases for V and 3 bases for J; bases not matched to a gene: 5. Germline CDR1 and CDR2: SEHNR and FQNEAQ (reference sequence). The CDR3 runs to 15 residues. CDR3 loop: CASSLPGQGRYEQYF. The CDR3 DNA reads TGTGCCAGCAGCTTACCGGGACAGGGTCGCTACGAGCAGTACTTC.

J is TRBJ1-2 and V is TRBV6-5; D possibly corresponds to TRBD1 (5 bases). CDR1 is MNHEY, CDR2 SVGAGI, per germline. V lost 4 bases and J lost 2, with 11 bases in between. The CDR3 has 14 amino acids. The chain's CDR3 is CASSSMAGNYGYTF. CDR3 in DNA: TGTGCCAGCAGTTCTATGGCAGGGAACTATGGCTACACCTTC.

The rearrangement joins TRBV9 to TRBJ2-7, with D unclear. Trimming took 3 bases from V and 2 from J, leaving 12 bases between them. Germline lookup yields CDR1 SGDLS and CDR2 YYNGEE. The CDR3 is 14 amino acids. The DNA of the CDR3 is TGTGCCAGCAGCGCCGCGGCTTTTACCTACGAGCAGTACTTC. It translates to CASSAAAFTYEQYF.

This CDR3 reads CASRPTGGNYGYTF. As DNA, the CDR3 is TGTGCCAGCAGACCGACAGGGGGGAACTATGGCTACACCTTC. This sequence joins TRBV6-5 and TRBJ1-2; 9 positions match TRBD1. V lost 6 bases to trimming and J lost 2 bases; unmatched junction nucleotides: 4. Germline CDR1 reads MNHEY; CDR2 reads SVGAGI. This CDR3 region has 14 residues.

This chain uses TRBV14 with TRBJ2-2, with D tentatively TRBD1 (5 bases). The CDR3 length is 15 residues. The V and J ends lost 2 bases and 1 base respectively, with 8 bases between them. CDR1 and CDR2 from the germline V gene are SGHDN and FVKESK. The CDR3 DNA follows: TGTGCCAGCAGCCAACCGACAGTGAACACCGGGGAGCTGTTTTTT. Protein product: CASSQPTVNTGELFF. Together with reference TRBV14 and TRBJ2-2, the CDR3 gives the full variable domain: EAGVTQFPSHSVIEKGQTVTLRCDPISGHDNLYWYRRVMGKEIKFLLHFVKESKQDESGMPNNRFLAERTGGTYSTLKVQPAELEDSGVYFCASSQPTVNTGELFFGEGSRLTVL.

This chain joins TRBV6-1 and TRBJ1-2; D is undetermined. Between the trimmed V and J ends, which lost 0 bases and 5 bases, there was a span of 4 bases. The germline V gene has CDR1 MNHNS and CDR2 SASEGT. This CDR3 is 12 amino acids long. The CDR3 sequence is CASSEAQYGYTF. In DNA, the CDR3 is TGTGCCAGCAGTGAAGCTCAGTATGGCTACACCTTC.

The chain employs TRBV6-6 and TRBJ2-1; 7 positions agree with TRBD2. Germline lookup yields CDR1 MNHNY and CDR2 SVGAGI (reference sequence). V gave up 5 bases and J gave up 1 base; unmatched junction bases: 11. The CDR3 is 17 residues long. The CDR3 coding sequence is TGTGCCAGCAGTCGACCCGGCGGGGGAACATCCTACAATGAGCAGTTCTTC. It translates to CASSRPGGGTSYNEQFF.